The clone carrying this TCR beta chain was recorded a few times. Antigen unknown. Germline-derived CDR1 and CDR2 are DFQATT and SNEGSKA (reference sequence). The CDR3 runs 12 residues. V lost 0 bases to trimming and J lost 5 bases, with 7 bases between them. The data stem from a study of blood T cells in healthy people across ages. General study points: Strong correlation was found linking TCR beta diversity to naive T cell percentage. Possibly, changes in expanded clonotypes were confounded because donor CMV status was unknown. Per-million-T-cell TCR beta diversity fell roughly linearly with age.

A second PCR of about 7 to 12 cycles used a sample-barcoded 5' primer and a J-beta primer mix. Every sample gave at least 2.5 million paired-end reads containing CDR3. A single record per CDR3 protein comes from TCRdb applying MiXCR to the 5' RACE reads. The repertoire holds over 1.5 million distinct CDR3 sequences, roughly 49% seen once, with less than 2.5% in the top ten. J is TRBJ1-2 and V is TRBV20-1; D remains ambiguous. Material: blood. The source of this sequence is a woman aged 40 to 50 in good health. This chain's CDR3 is CSAREGGYGYTF. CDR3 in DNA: TGCAGTGCTAGAGAAGGCGGGTATGGCTACACCTTC.